This TCR beta chain appears in the sequencing data of a study of blood T cell repertoires in COVID-19. Study background: Sources were T cells, B-cell-depleted T cells, or PBMCs; the material itself was cDNA or gDNA.

TCRdb's copy holds only in-frame clones and misses some; the assay was immunoSEQ multiplex PCR. The sample includes 80,000 to 90,000 clones, around 85% of them seen just once. Germline lookup yields CDR1 ENHRY and CDR2 SYGVKD. Trimming at V came to 2 bases and at J to 0 bases, leaving 3 bases not matched to a gene. The CDR3 covers 16 residues. The TCR comes from a woman older than 75 with COVID-19, enrolled during active disease. The V call is TRBV10-3, the J call TRBJ2-1, with 8 bases identical to TRBD1. Sequencing input: peripheral blood. In DNA, the CDR3 is TGTGCCATCAGTGAGCCAGGGGGCAGCTCCTACAATGAGCAGTTCTTC. Its protein is CAISEPGGSSYNEQFF.